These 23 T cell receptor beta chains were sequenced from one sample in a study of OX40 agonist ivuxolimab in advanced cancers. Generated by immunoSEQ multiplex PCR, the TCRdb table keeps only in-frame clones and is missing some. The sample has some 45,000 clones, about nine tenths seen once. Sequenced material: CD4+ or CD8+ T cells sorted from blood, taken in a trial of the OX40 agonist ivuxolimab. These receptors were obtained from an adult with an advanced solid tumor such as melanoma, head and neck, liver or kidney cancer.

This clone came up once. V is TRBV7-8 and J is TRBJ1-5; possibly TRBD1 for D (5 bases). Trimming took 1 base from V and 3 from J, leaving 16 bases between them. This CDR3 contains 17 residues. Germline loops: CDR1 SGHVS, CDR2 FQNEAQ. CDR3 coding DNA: TGTGCCAGCAGCTTAGTCCCGTATGGACATCACAATCAGCCCCAGCATTTT. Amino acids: CASSLVPYGHHNQPQHF.

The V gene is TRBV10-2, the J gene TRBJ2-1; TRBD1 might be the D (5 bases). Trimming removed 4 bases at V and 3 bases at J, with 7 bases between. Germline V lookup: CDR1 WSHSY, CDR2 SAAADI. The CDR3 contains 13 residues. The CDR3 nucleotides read TGCGCCAGCAGTGGGGGCGGCTACAATGAGCAGTTCTTC. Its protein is CASSGGGYNEQFF.

The CDR3 bases are TGTGCCAGCAGCCAATACCCAGGAGTTATCCCAGATACGCAGTATTTT. Its translation is CASSQYPGVIPDTQYF. The chain combines TRBV14 with TRBJ2-3; D remains ambiguous. V was pared by 2 bases and J by 4 bases, with 16 bases between. Germline CDR1 reads SGHDN; CDR2 reads FVKESK. The CDR3 runs 16 residues.

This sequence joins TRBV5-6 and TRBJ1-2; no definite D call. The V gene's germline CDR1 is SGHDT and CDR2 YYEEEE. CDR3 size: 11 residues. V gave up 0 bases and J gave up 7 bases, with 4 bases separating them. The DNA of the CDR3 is TGTGCCAGCAGCTTGGGGGCTGGCTACACCTTC. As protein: CASSLGAGYTF.

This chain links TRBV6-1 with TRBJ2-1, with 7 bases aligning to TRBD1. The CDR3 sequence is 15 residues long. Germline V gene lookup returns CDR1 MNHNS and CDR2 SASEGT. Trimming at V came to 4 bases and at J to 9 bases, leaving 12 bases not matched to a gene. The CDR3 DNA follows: TGTGCCAGCAGTGGAGGAGACAGGGTTTTCGGTGAGCAGTTCTTC. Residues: CASSGGDRVFGEQFF.

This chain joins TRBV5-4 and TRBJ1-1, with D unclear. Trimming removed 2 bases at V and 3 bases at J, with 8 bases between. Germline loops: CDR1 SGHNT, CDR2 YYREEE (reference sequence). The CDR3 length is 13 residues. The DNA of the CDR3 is TGTGCCAGCAGCTTAACATTGGACACTGAAGCTTTCTTT. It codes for CASSLTLDTEAFF.

The CDR3 DNA is TGCGCCAGCAGCCAAGTGGAAAATTCCTACGAGCAGTACTTC. This encodes CASSQVENSYEQYF. The genes are TRBV4-3 and TRBJ2-7, with D uncertain. The CDR3 totals 14 residues. Germline CDR1 and CDR2: LGHNA and YSLEER. Between the trimmed V and J ends, which lost 1 base and 1 base, there was a span of 8 bases.

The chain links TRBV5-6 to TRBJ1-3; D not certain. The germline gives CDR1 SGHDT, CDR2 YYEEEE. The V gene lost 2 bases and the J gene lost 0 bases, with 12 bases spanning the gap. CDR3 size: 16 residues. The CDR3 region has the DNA TGTGCCAGCAGCTTATGGGGATTCAACTCTGGAAACACCATATATTTT. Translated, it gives CASSLWGFNSGNTIYF.

The CDR3 region is CSVEDRDRSYGYTF. CDR3 nucleotide sequence: TGCAGCGTTGAAGATAGGGACAGGTCCTATGGCTACACCTTC. The chain has TRBV29-1 and TRBJ1-2, with 8 bases aligning to TRBD1. Looked up from germline, CDR1 is SQVTM and CDR2 is ANQGSEA. V shed 0 bases and J 4 bases; nucleotides not matched to a gene: 4. CDR3 length: 14 amino acids.

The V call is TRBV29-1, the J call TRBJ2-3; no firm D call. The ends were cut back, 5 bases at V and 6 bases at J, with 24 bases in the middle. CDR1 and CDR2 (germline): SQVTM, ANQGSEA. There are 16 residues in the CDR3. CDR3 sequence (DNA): TGCAGCGTTAGCCAAGGCCCCTCAGCCCCTGGCGATACGCAGTATTTT. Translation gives CSVSQGPSAPGDTQYF.

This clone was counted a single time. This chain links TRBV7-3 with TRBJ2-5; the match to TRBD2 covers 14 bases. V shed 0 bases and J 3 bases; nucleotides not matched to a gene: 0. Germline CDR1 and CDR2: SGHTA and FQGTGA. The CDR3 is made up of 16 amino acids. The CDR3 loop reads CASSLTGLAGEETQYF. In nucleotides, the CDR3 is TGTGCCAGCAGCTTAACGGGACTAGCGGGGGAAGAGACCCAGTACTTC.

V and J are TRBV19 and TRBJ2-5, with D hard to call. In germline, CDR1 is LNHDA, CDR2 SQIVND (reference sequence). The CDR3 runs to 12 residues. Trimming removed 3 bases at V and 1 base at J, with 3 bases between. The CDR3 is CASSIGQETQYF. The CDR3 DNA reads TGTGCCAGTAGTATCGGCCAAGAGACCCAGTACTTC.

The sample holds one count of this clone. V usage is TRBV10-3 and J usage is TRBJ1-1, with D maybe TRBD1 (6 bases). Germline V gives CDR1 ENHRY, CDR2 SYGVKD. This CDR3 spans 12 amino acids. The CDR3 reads CAIGGGRTEAFF. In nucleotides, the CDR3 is TGTGCTATCGGAGGGGGGAGGACTGAAGCTTTCTTT.

The CDR3 DNA reads TGTGCCAGCAGTCTCATCTTAGCGGGGGGCACAGATACGCAGTATTTT. It is translated as CASSLILAGGTDTQYF. This chain links TRBV27 with TRBJ2-3, with 9 bases lining up with TRBD2. After removal of 5 bases from V and 1 base from J, the junction contained 7 bases not matched to a gene. Looked up from germline, CDR1 is MNHEY and CDR2 is SMNVEV (reference sequence). The CDR3 totals 16 residues.

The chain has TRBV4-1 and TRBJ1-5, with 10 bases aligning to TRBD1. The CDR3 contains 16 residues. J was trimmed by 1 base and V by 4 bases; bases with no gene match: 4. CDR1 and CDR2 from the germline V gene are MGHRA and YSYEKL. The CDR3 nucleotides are TGCGCCAGCAGCCCCCGACAGGGGGCAAGCAATCAGCCCCAGCATTTT. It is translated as CASSPRQGASNQPQHF.

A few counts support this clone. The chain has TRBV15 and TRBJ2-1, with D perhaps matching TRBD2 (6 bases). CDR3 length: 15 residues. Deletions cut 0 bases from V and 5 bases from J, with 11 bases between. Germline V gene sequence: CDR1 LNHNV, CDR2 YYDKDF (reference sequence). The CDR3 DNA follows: TGTGCCACCAGCAGAGATCTGGAGGGGCACAATGAGCAGTTCTTC. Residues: CATSRDLEGHNEQFF.

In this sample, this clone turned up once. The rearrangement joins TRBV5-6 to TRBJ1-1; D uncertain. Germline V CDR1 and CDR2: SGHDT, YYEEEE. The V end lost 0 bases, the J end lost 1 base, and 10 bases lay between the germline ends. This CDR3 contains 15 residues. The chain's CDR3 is CASSLAWAQNTEAFF. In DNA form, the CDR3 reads TGTGCCAGCAGCTTGGCCTGGGCCCAGAACACTGAAGCTTTCTTT.

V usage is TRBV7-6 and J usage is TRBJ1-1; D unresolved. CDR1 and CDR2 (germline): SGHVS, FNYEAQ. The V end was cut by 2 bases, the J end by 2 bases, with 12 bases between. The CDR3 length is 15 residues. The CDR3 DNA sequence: TGTGCCAGCAGCTTAATGCGGGGTCAAAACACTGAAGCTTTCTTT. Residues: CASSLMRGQNTEAFF.

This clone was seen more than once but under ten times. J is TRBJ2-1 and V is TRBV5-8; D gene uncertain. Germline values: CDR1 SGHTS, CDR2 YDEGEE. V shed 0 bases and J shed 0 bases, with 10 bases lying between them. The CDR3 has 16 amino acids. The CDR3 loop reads CASSLGQASSYNEQFF. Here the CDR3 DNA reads TGTGCCAGCAGCTTGGGGCAGGCAAGCTCCTACAATGAGCAGTTCTTC.

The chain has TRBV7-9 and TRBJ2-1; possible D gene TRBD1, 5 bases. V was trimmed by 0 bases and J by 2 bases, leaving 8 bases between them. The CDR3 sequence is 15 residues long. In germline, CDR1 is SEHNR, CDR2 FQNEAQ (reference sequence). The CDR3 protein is CASSLAGPTYNEQFF. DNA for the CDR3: TGTGCCAGCAGCTTAGCGGGGCCCACCTACAATGAGCAGTTCTTC.

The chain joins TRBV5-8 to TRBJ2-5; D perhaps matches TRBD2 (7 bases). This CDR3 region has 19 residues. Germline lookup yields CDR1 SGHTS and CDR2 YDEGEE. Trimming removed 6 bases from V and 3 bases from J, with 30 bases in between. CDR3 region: CASIPSGRGPIWGKETQYF. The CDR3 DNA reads TGTGCCAGCATCCCCTCCGGGCGGGGGCCCATTTGGGGCAAAGAGACCCAGTACTTC.

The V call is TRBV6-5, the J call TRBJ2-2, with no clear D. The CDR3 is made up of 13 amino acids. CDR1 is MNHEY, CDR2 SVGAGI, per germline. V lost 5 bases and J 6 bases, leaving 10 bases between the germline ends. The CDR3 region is CASSATLSGELFF. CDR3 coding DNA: TGTGCCAGCAGTGCGACCCTCTCCGGGGAGCTGTTTTTT.

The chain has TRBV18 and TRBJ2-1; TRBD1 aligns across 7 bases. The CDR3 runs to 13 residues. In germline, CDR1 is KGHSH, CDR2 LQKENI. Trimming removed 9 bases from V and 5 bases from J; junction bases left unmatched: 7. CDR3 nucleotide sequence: TGTGCCAGTGCCTTTGGGACAGACAATGAGCAGTTCTTC. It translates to CASAFGTDNEQFF.